Each of the 20 T cell receptor beta chains below was sequenced from the same sample in a study of shared clonotypes between healthy human individuals. Only in-frame clones appear in the TCRdb table, and some are missing; sequencing was by immunoSEQ multiplex PCR. The profile covers nearly 600,000 clones, with nearly 97% appearing a single time and 0.11% taken by the ten largest. Naive CD8 cells were CD45RO-negative, positively selected for CCR7, excluding terminally differentiated effector memory CD45RA+ cells. Sequenced material: naive CD8+ T cells sorted from blood. These receptors were collected from a woman aged 25 to 39 in good health.

This CDR3 is CATSLPLGGEYEQYF. In DNA, the CDR3 is TGTGCCACCTCCCTTCCCTTGGGGGGCGAATACGAGCAGTACTTC. The chain joins TRBV28 to TRBJ2-7; D tentatively reads TRBD1 or TRBD2 (6 bases each). V gave up 10 bases and J gave up 4 bases, with 23 bases separating them. From germline, CDR1 is MDHEN and CDR2 SYDVKM. The length of the CDR3 is 15 residues. Full variable domain (rest looked up from reference TRBV28 and TRBJ2-7): DVKVTQSSRYLVKRTGEKVFLECVQDMDHENMFWYRQDPGLGLRLIYFSYDVKMKEKGDIPEGYSVSREKKERFSLILESASTNQTSMYLCATSLPLGGEYEQYFGPGTRLTVT.

The CDR3 coding sequence is TGCGCCAGCAGCTTGAAGGAGGGTAGCGGGAGCTCCTACGAGCAGTACTTC. Translation gives CASSLKEGSGSSYEQYF. The chain has TRBV5-1 and TRBJ2-7, with 9 positions matching TRBD2. CDR3 size: 17 residues. V lost 1 base, J lost 0 bases, and 8 bases stayed unmatched. Germline V CDR1 and CDR2: SGHRS, YFSETQ.

V gene TRBV2 combines with J gene TRBJ1-5; D might be TRBD1 (6 bases). This CDR3 comprises 16 residues. Trimming took 3 bases from V and 5 from J, leaving 17 bases between them. The V gene's germline CDR1 is SNHLY and CDR2 FYNNEI. For the CDR3, the DNA is TGTGCCAGCAGTGACCCCACGGACAGCAAGTATCAGCCCCAGCATTTT. It is translated as CASSDPTDSKYQPQHF.

This clone has only a few counts. In the same sample, other DNA sequences code for this CDR3. This chain joins TRBV9 and TRBJ2-7, with 9 bases identical to TRBD2. CDR1 is SGDLS and CDR2 is YYNGEE in the germline V gene. Trimming cost V 0 bases and J 4 bases; bases outside gene matches: 2. The CDR3 spans 14 residues. In DNA, the CDR3 is TGTGCCAGCAGCGTAGGGCTAGCGGGGTACGAGCAGTACTTC. Amino acids: CASSVGLAGYEQYF.

This chain connects TRBV27 to TRBJ2-2, with 7 bases fitting TRBD2. CDR1 and CDR2 from the germline V gene are MNHEY and SMNVEV (reference sequence). The CDR3 sequence is 11 residues long. Losses at the gene ends were 10 bases for V and 6 bases for J; bases not matched to a gene: 2. This CDR3 is CATAGAGELFF. The CDR3, as DNA: TGTGCCACCGCGGGAGCCGGGGAGCTGTTTTTT.

The chain employs TRBV28 and TRBJ1-5; D gene ambiguous. The V gene's germline CDR1 is MDHEN and CDR2 SYDVKM. Trimming left V 6 bases short and J 1 base short, with 7 bases between. There are 13 residues in the CDR3. CDR3 in DNA: TGTGCCAGCAGCCCTTTGAGCAATCAGCCCCAGCATTTT. This codes for CASSPLSNQPQHF.

The CDR3 DNA sequence: TGCGCCAGCAGTGACCCGGGGTTCGGGGAGCTGTTTTTT. Translation: CASSDPGFGELFF. The chain combines TRBV10-1 with TRBJ2-2, with D perhaps TRBD2 (5 bases). The germline CDR1 and CDR2 sequences are WNHNN and SYGVQD (reference sequence). V was cut by 3 bases and J by 7 bases, with 9 bases left in between. This CDR3 is 13 amino acids long.

The V call is TRBV7-6, the J call TRBJ2-7, with D maybe TRBD2 (6 bases). Germline V gives CDR1 SGHVS, CDR2 FNYEAQ. With 3 bases removed from V and 2 bases from J, the gap between germline ends came to 14 bases. This CDR3 spans 15 amino acids. CDR3 loop: CASSFRGGVPYEQYF. The DNA of the CDR3 is TGTGCCAGCAGCTTTAGGGGCGGGGTCCCCTACGAGCAGTACTTC.

About this clone itself: Additional DNA sequences in this sample encode the identical CDR3. The V and J genes are TRBV20-1 and TRBJ2-7; possibly TRBD1 for D (5 bases). Looked up from germline, CDR1 is DFQATT and CDR2 is SNEGSKA (reference sequence). V was shortened by 3 bases and J by 3 bases, with 6 bases between the two germline ends. This CDR3 comprises 11 residues. As DNA, the CDR3 is TGCAGTGCTAGGCAGGGCTACGAGCAGTACTTC. This translates into CSARQGYEQYF.

Regarding this clone: This sample also contains other DNA sequences that code for the same CDR3. V usage is TRBV2 and J usage is TRBJ1-3; 10 positions match TRBD1. The CDR3 extends over 14 amino acids. V was pared by 11 bases and J by 4 bases, with 8 bases of the junction left unmatched. CDR1 is SNHLY, CDR2 FYNNEI, per germline. CDR3 sequence: CACDRGPLGNTIYF. The DNA for the CDR3 is TGTGCCTGCGACAGGGGGCCTTTGGGAAACACCATATATTTT.

The rearrangement uses TRBV2 and TRBJ2-7; TRBD1 matches 10 bases. Germline V gives CDR1 SNHLY, CDR2 FYNNEI. There are 15 residues in the CDR3. Unmatched junction bases numbered 9, after V lost 6 bases and J lost 4 bases. CDR3 in amino acids: CASRELGTGAYEQYF. CDR3 bases: TGTGCCAGCAGAGAGCTTGGGACAGGGGCATACGAGCAGTACTTC.

The chain has TRBV2 and TRBJ1-2, with TRBD1 identical over 7 bases. There are 15 residues in the CDR3. Germline V gene sequence: CDR1 SNHLY, CDR2 FYNNEI. V was clipped by 7 bases and J by 1 base; unmatched bases: 9. CDR3 nucleotide sequence: TGTGCCAGCATACAAAGGGACAGTTTTAACTATGGCTACACCTTC. As protein: CASIQRDSFNYGYTF.

The V call is TRBV5-6, the J call TRBJ2-4; no definite D call. CDR3 length equals 14 residues. Trimming removed 1 base at V and 0 bases at J, with 5 bases between. Germline CDR1 is SGHDT and CDR2 is YYEEEE. The CDR3 is CASSLTSAKNIQYF. The CDR3 DNA reads as TGTGCCAGCAGCTTGACCTCAGCCAAAAACATTCAGTACTTC. Looking up the rest from reference TRBV5-6 and TRBJ2-4 gives the full variable domain: DAGVTQSPTHLIKTRGQQVTLRCSPKSGHDTVSWYQQALGQGPQFIFQYYEEEERQRGNFPDRFSGHQFPNYSSELNVNALLLGDSALYLCASSLTSAKNIQYFGAGTRLSVL.

This clone was seen a single time. The rearrangement links TRBV7-6 to TRBJ2-1; D may be TRBD2 (6 bases). Looked up from germline, CDR1 is SGHVS and CDR2 is FNYEAQ. V was cut by 2 bases and J by 2 bases, with 19 bases left in between. This CDR3 is 18 amino acids long. For the CDR3, the DNA is TGTGCCAGCAGCTTAAACCTCCCGAGTCGGGGGACCTACAATGAGCAGTTCTTC. Translated: CASSLNLPSRGTYNEQFF.

V is TRBV28 and J is TRBJ2-3; maybe TRBD2 (5 bases). Trimming removed 8 bases at V and 5 bases at J, with 20 bases between. From germline, CDR1 is MDHEN and CDR2 SYDVKM. The CDR3 loop spans 15 amino acids. For the CDR3, the DNA is TGTGCCAGCGGAACTGGGGAGTCTTTTAAAGATACGCAGTATTTT. It yields the protein CASGTGESFKDTQYF. The full variable domain, completed using reference TRBV28 and TRBJ2-3, is DVKVTQSSRYLVKRTGEKVFLECVQDMDHENMFWYRQDPGLGLRLIYFSYDVKMKEKGDIPEGYSVSREKKERFSLILESASTNQTSMYLCASGTGESFKDTQYFGPGTRLTVL.

The V call is TRBV4-1, the J call TRBJ2-5; D might be TRBD1 (5 bases). The tail of the sequence fits TRBJ2-7 better, so the J call may be wrong. The CDR3 runs to 15 residues. Per the germline V gene, CDR1 is MGHRA and CDR2 is YSYEKL. The CDR3: CASSQDSGLAYEQYF. The CDR3, as DNA: TGCGCCAGCAGCCAAGATTCAGGGTTAGCCTACGAGCAGTACTTC.

The V gene is TRBV7-9, the J gene TRBJ2-7; 7 positions agree with TRBD2. Germline CDR1 is SEHNR and CDR2 is FQNEAQ (reference sequence). CDR3 length equals 11 residues. Trimming at V came to 8 bases and at J to 7 bases, leaving 5 bases not matched to a gene. The CDR3 DNA reads as TGTGCCAGCGGACGGGGGGAAGAGCAGTACTTC. As protein: CASGRGEEQYF.

This sequence joins TRBV28 and TRBJ2-1; 10 bases align to TRBD2. CDR3 length equals 14 residues. Germline assignment: CDR1 MDHEN and CDR2 SYDVKM. Trimming removed 7 bases from V and 9 bases from J; junction bases left unmatched: 9. Here the CDR3 reads CASTPSGSRIEQFF. CDR3 in DNA: TGTGCCAGCACCCCTAGCGGGAGTCGGATTGAGCAGTTCTTC. Combining the CDR3 with reference TRBV28 and TRBJ2-1 gives the whole variable domain DVKVTQSSRYLVKRTGEKVFLECVQDMDHENMFWYRQDPGLGLRLIYFSYDVKMKEKGDIPEGYSVSREKKERFSLILESASTNQTSMYLCASTPSGSRIEQFFGPGTRLTVL.

This clone has only one observation. The chain carries TRBV7-6 and TRBJ2-6; D gene unclear. V lost 1 base, J lost 0 bases, and 4 bases lay in between. This CDR3 contains 15 residues. Germline V gene sequence: CDR1 SGHVS, CDR2 FNYEAQ. The CDR3 DNA follows: TGTGCCAGCAGCTTAGGTCTCTCTGGGGCCAACGTCCTGACTTTC. Translation: CASSLGLSGANVLTF. The variable domain in full, completed from reference TRBV7-6 and TRBJ2-6, reads GAGVSQSPRYKVTKRGQDVALRCDPISGHVSLYWYRQALGQGPEFLTYFNYEAQQDKSGLPNDRFSAERPEGSISTLTIQRTEQRDSAMYRCASSLGLSGANVLTFGAGSRLTVL.

V gene TRBV13 combines with J gene TRBJ2-5; the D is unclear. With the DNA end fitting TRBJ2-7 better, the J assignment may be wrong. Germline V lookup: CDR1 PRHDT, CDR2 FYEKMQ (reference sequence). CDR3 length: 13 amino acids. The CDR3 is CASSSGDSYEQYF. CDR3 nucleotide sequence: TGTGCCAGCAGCTCTGGCGACTCCTACGAGCAGTACTTC.